The following is a T cell receptor beta chain sequence with its context. Its matching antigen is unknown. This sample stems from a study of neoadjuvant anti-PD-1 for oral cavity cancer. Across the study: Patients mostly received three to four biweekly nivolumab doses at 3 mg/kg before surgery. Around day 43, patients without progression received a fourth nivolumab dose before surgery.

The CDR3 extends over 14 amino acids. Trimming shortened V by 7 bases and J by 4 bases, and 14 bases separated the two germline ends. Germline V gene data show CDR1 as SEHNR and CDR2 as FQNEAQ (reference sequence). Here immunoSEQ multiplex PCR was the method, and the copy in TCRdb shows in-frame clones only, minus some. The sample comprises around 17,000 clones, roughly 69% of which are singletons, and around 2.5% rests with the top ten. General observations from the study: With a few patients per group, TCR findings need larger cohorts.

Patients were newly diagnosed with stage II-IVA oral cavity squamous cell carcinoma without prior systemic or radiation treatment. Sample: PBMCs, taken before nivolumab (anti-PD-1) treatment. The receptor's source is a person between 40 and 79 years old with oral cavity squamous cell carcinoma. The rearrangement joins TRBV7-9 to TRBJ1-5, with D perhaps matching TRBD1 (5 bases). The CDR3 loop reads CASTLSEGNQPQHF. In DNA, the CDR3 is TGTGCCAGCACCCTAAGTGAGGGGAATCAGCCCCAGCATTTT.